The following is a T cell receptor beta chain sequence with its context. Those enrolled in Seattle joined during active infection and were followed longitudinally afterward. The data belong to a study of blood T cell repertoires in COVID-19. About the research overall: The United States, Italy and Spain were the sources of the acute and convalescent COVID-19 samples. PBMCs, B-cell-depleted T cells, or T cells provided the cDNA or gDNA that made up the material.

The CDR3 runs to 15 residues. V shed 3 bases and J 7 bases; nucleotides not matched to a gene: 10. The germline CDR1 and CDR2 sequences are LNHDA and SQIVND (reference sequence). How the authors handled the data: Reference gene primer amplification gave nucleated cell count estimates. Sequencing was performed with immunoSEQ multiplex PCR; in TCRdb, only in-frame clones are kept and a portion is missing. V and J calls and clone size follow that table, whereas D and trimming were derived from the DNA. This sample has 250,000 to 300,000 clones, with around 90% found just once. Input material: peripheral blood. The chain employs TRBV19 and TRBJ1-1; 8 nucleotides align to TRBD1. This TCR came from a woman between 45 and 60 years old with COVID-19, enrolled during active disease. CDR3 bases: TGTGCCAGTAGTATGGATCGACAGGGGATGAATGAAGCTTTCTTT. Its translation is CASSMDRQGMNEAFF. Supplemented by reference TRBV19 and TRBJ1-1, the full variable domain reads DGGITQSPKYLFRKEGQNVTLSCEQNLNHDAMYWYRQDPGQGLRLIYYSQIVNDFQKGDIAEGYSVSREKKESFPLTVTSAQKNPTAFYLCASSMDRQGMNEAFFGQGTRLTVV.